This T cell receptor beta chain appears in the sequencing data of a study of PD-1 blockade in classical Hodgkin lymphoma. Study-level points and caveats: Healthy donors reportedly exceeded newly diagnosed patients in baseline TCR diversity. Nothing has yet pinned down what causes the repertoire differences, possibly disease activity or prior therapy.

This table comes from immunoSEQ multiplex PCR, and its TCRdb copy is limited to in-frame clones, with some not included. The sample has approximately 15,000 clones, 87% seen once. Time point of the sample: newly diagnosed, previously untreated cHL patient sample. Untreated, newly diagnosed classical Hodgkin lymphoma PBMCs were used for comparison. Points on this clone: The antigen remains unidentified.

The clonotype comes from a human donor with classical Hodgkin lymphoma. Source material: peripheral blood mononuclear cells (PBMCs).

CDR3 sequence: CASRSPRYNEQFF. The CDR3 region has the DNA TGTGCCAGCAGATCACCTCGATACAATGAGCAGTTCTTC. This chain connects TRBV5-6 to TRBJ2-1; no reliable D call. CDR1 and CDR2 (germline): SGHDT, YYEEEE. This CDR3 region has 13 residues. With 5 bases removed from V and 4 bases from J, the gap between germline ends came to 10 bases.